What follows are 11 T cell receptor beta chains derived from one specimen sequenced in a study of tumor-infiltrating lymphocytes in primary liver carcinoma. A constant-region primer primed TCR beta cDNA synthesis from roughly 520 ng of total RNA. Three nested multiplex PCR rounds, a slightly modified ARM-PCR method, built the TCR beta libraries. TRBV1-TRBV30 forward primers paired with a C-beta reverse primer were used in the first two PCR rounds, which ran approximately 11 cycles each. TCRdb called the multiplex PCR reads again in MiXCR, with one record for every CDR3 protein. The repertoire consists of 35,000 to 40,000 distinct CDR3 sequences, with roughly 80% occurring once and the leading ten covering approximately 35%. Starting material for RNA and DNA co-extraction consisted of about 20-32 mg of unsorted bulk tissue. What was sequenced was tumor-adjacent normal liver tissue. These receptors all come from a man aged 35 to 55 with primary liver carcinoma and hepatitis B virus infection.

The chain recombines TRBV6-2 or TRBV6-3 with TRBJ1-5; tentatively, D is TRBD1 (5 bases). The V end was cut by 10 bases, the J end by 2 bases, with 15 bases between. The CDR3 totals 14 residues. Germline lookup yields CDR1 MNHEY and CDR2 SVGEGT. The CDR3 nucleotides read TGTGCCAACAGGTACTCCGGTGGCAATCAGCCCCAGCATTTT. Residues: CANRYSGGNQPQHF.

This clonotype has a handful of counts. The junction differs from germline at one of its ends, possibly a read error. The CDR3 here is CASCFDSGSGRAQYF. CDR3 coding DNA: TGTGCCAGCTGTTTTGATTCCGGCAGCGGGCGCGCGCAGTATTTT. The chain employs TRBV12-3 or TRBV12-4 and TRBJ2-3; D is perhaps TRBD2 (6 bases). The CDR3 covers 15 residues.

The V call is TRBV30, the J call TRBJ2-1; 7 bases match TRBD2. Germline loops: CDR1 GTSNPN, CDR2 SVGIG (reference sequence). Losses at the gene ends were 8 bases for V and 12 bases for J; bases not matched to a gene: 16. This CDR3 spans 13 amino acids. CDR3 DNA: TGTGCCCGAAGTCCCAGCGGGAACATTGTGCAGTTCTTC. Protein: CARSPSGNIVQFF.

This chain uses TRBV4-1 with TRBJ2-2; D call uncertain. The CDR3 is made up of 14 amino acids. Germline V CDR1 and CDR2: MGHRA, YSYEKL. The V end was cut by 4 bases, the J end by 4 bases, with 10 bases between. CDR3: CASSRVATTGELFF. The CDR3, as DNA: TGCGCCAGCAGCCGAGTCGCGACCACCGGGGAGCTGTTTTTT.

The chain recombines TRBV29-1 with TRBJ2-7; 8 bases align to TRBD2. J was trimmed by 8 bases and V by 4 bases; bases with no gene match: 10. The CDR3 runs 13 residues. Germline V gene data show CDR1 as SQVTM and CDR2 as ANQGSEA. The CDR3 sequence: CSVVTSEESKQYF. CDR3 DNA: TGCAGCGTTGTGACTAGCGAGGAATCCAAGCAGTACTTC.

About this clonotype: A read error may produce the germline difference seen at one junction end. The chain combines TRBV6-2 or TRBV6-3 with TRBJ1-5; 9 nucleotides line up with TRBD1. The CDR3 loop spans 15 amino acids. CDR1 is MNHEY, CDR2 SVGEGT, per germline. This CDR3 is CTSSLGTGRNPPQHF. As DNA, the CDR3 is TGTACCAGCAGTCTCGGGACAGGGCGCAATCCGCCCCAGCATTTT.

This clonotype came up once. Compared with germline, one end of the junction differs, possibly owing to a read error. V gene TRBV12-3 or TRBV12-4 combines with J gene TRBJ2-7; tentatively, D is TRBD1 (6 bases). The length of the CDR3 is 15 residues. CDR3 nucleotide sequence: TGTGCCAGCAGTCCCGAGGACAGACCTTCCTACGAGCAGCACTTC. Its protein is CASSPEDRPSYEQHF.

With regard to this clonotype: One junction end does not reproduce the germline sequence, and a read error may be involved. The chain uses TRBV6-2 or TRBV6-3 and TRBJ2-2; 8 bases map to TRBD2. CDR3 length equals 15 residues. Germline CDR1 reads MNHEY; CDR2 reads SVGEGT. CDR3 sequence (DNA): TGTGCCAGTACCCCAGCGGGGGTGGACACCAGGGAGCTGTTTTTT. Translation gives CASTPAGVDTRELFF.

For this clonotype: One end of the junction is discordant with germline, which a read error may explain. This rearrangement joins TRBV28 to TRBJ1-5; TRBD1 matches at 9 bases. From germline, CDR1 is MDHEN and CDR2 SYDVKM. The CDR3 has 14 amino acids. The CDR3 loop reads CVSSSTGGTQPQHF. The DNA for the CDR3 is TGTGTCAGCAGTTCGACAGGGGGAACGCAGCCCCAACATTTT.

Notes on this clonotype: Mismatch with germline at one junction end may stem from a read error. V is TRBV4-1 and J is TRBJ2-1; D not resolved. Germline-derived CDR1 and CDR2 are MGHRA and YSYEKL. This CDR3 has 15 amino acids. The CDR3 nucleotides read TGTGCCAGCAGCCCCACGGTCTCGCTACCCAATGAGCAGTTCTTC. Amino acids: CASSPTVSLPNEQFF.

The V gene is TRBV11-2, the J gene TRBJ2-5; TRBD1 might be the D (5 bases). Deletions cut 5 bases from V and 7 bases from J, with 29 bases between. Germline CDR1 is SGHAT and CDR2 is FQNNGV. The length of the CDR3 is 18 residues. The CDR3 sequence: CASSPSSIQGTGWGTQYF. DNA of the CDR3: TGTGCCAGCAGCCCCAGCTCAATCCAGGGTACTGGGTGGGGGACCCAGTACTTC.